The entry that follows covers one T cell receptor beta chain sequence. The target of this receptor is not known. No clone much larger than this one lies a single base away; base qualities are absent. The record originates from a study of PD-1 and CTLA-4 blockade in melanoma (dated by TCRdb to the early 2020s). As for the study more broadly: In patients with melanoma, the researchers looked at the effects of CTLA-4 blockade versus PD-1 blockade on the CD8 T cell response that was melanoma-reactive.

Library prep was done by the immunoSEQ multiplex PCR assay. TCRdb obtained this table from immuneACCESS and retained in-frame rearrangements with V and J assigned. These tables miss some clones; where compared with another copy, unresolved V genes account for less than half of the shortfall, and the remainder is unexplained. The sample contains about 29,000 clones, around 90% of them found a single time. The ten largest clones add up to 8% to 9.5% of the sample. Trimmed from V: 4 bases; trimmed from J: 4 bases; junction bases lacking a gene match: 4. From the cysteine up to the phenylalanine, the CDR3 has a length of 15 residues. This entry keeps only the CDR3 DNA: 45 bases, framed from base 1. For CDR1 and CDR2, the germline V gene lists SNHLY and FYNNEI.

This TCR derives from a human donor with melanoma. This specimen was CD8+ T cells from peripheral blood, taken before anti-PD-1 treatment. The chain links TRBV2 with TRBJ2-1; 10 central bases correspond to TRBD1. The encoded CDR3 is CASSGTGGAYNEQFF. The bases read TGTGCCAGCAGTGGGACAGGGGGAGCTTACAATGAGCAGTTCTTC.